This T cell receptor beta chain was recovered during a study of T-cell memory formation after mild COVID-19. About the study: Across donors, TCR clusters were largely donor specific.

This clonotype has ten or more counts. The antigen remains undetermined. TCRdb itself ran the 5' RACE reads through MiXCR, one entry per CDR3 protein. The sample yields under 35,000 distinct CDR3 sequences, approximately 16% seen once. General study findings and limits: Contracting clones from day 15 to 85 showed balanced CD4/CD8; later expanders favored CD4+. A subset of responding clones appeared in pre-infection memory, suggesting cross-reactive memory joined.

V lost 3 bases and J lost 3; bases outside the gene matches: 4. The CDR3 totals 15 residues. Germline V gene lookup returns CDR1 MGHDK and CDR2 SYGVNS. The sample was PBMCs or a T cell subset sorted from them (not recorded which). This rearrangement joins TRBV25-1 to TRBJ2-4, with TRBD1 matching over 8 bases. The receptor was isolated from an adult who had mild COVID-19 (a few samples of this study predate the infection). Cell type and time point are not known. The CDR3 spells CASSEAGTGKNIQYF. The CDR3 DNA is TGTGCCAGCAGTGAGGCCGGGACAGGCAAAAACATTCAGTACTTC.